These T cell receptor beta chains were read from a single sample in a study of cytomegalovirus exposure and HLA in healthy donors. This table comes from immunoSEQ multiplex PCR, and its TCRdb copy is limited to in-frame clones, with some not included. The data show 120,000 to 150,000 clones, with around 65% seen just once and 3% held by the top ten. The sequenced sample was PBMCs. These receptors came from a woman under 40 in good health and CMV-seropositive. Both conserved end residues are part of each CDR3. A D gene is named only where the DNA matches it firmly. Clone size is given for some rows only: seen once, a few or many times, or a class if the clone is expanded.

. . TRBJ2-5 TRBV4-1 TGCGCCAGCAGCCAGTACCCGGGACATATAAAGTCAGAGGAGACCCAGTACTTC CASSQYPGHIKSEETQYF
. . TRBJ2-7 TRBV6-1 TGTGCCAGCAAGATAGCAGGGGCTTCCTACGAGCAGTACTTC CASKIAGASYEQYF
. . TRBJ1-2 TRBV28 TGTGCCAGCAGTTTATCGGGGTTACCCCATGGCTACACCTTC CASSLSGLPHGYTF
. . TRBJ2-7 TRBV5-1 TGCGCCAGCAGCTTGATATCCTCATCGAGCTACGAGCAGTACTTC CASSLISSSSYEQYF
. . TRBJ2-1 TRBV9 TGTGCCAGCAGCGTAGTCCCCGATGAGCAGTTCTTC CASSVVPDEQFF
once TRBD1 TRBJ2-3 TRBV5-4 TGTGCCAGCAGCTGGCCGGGACAGCCGGCGGGCACAGATACGCAGTATTTT CASSWPGQPAGTDTQYF
. . TRBJ1-1 TRBV9 TGTGCCAGCAGCCCGGCGGAGACCCCGAGACCTGAAGCTTTCTTT CASSPAETPRPEAFF
. TRBD2 TRBJ2-6 TRBV4-2 TGTGCCAGCAGCCTCGGACTAGCGGGGGGGCGGGCCAACGTCCTGACTTTC CASSLGLAGGRANVLTF
. TRBD1 TRBJ1-1 TRBV4-1 TGCGCCAGCAGCCTCGGGACAGGGAGGTTCGCTGAAGCTTTCTTT CASSLGTGRFAEAFF
. . TRBJ2-7 TRBV7-6 TGTGCCAGCAGCTTAGCGGTAAGGACTGGCTACGAGCAGTACTTC CASSLAVRTGYEQYF
. . TRBJ2-2 TRBV29-1 TGCAGCGTTGCAGTGAACACCGGGGAGCTGTTTTTT CSVAVNTGELFF
. . TRBJ2-2 TRBV13 TGTGCCAGCAGCTACCGGTACGCGGGGACCGGGGAGCTGTTTTTT CASSYRYAGTGELFF
few TRBD1 TRBJ1-6 TRBV10-3 TGTGCCATCAGTAAACCGGGACAGGGTAAATCACCCCTCCACTTT CAISKPGQGKSPLHF
few . TRBJ1-1 TRBV20-1 TGCAGTGCCCATGAAGCTTTCTTT CSAHEAFF
. . TRBJ1-4 TRBV28 TGTGCCAGCAGTTTTTTCCTGGCAGGTGAAAAACTGTTTTTT CASSFFLAGEKLFF
. . TRBJ1-1 TRBV21-1 TGTGCCAGCAGCCCGGGACAGGGGGCCCCTACTGAAGCTTTCTTT CASSPGQGAPTEAFF
. . TRBJ2-7 TRBV7-6 TGTGCCAGCAGCCGAGCATTCGGCTCCTACGAGCAGTACTTC CASSRAFGSYEQYF
. . TRBJ2-7 TRBV30 TGTGCCGGGACCCCGGTGGGTAGCGACGAGCAGTACTTC CAGTPVGSDEQYF
. TRBD1 TRBJ1-6 TRBV7-6 TGTGCCAGCAGCGTCCGGGGACAGGGTAATTCACCCCTCCACTTT CASSVRGQGNSPLHF
. TRBD2 TRBJ2-2 TRBV5-1 TGCGCCAGCAGCCTATTAATCGAGGGACTAGCGGCCAGCACCGGGGAGCTGTTTTTT CASSLLIEGLAASTGELFF
few TRBD1 TRBJ2-7 TRBV2 TGTGCCAGCAGAGTACAGGGGATCGTCGAGCAGTACTTC CASRVQGIVEQYF
. . TRBJ1-2 TRBV6-5 TGTGCCAGCAGTTACTCATGGGGCGCGGTCCGTGGCTACACCTTC CASSYSWGAVRGYTF
. TRBD2 TRBJ2-7 TRBV5-1 TGCGCCAGCAGCCCCCCGACTAGCGGGTACTACGAGCAGTACTTC CASSPPTSGYYEQYF
. TRBD2 TRBJ2-7 TRBV5-1 TGCGCCAGCAGCTTCACTGGACTAGTCTACGAGCAGTACTTC CASSFTGLVYEQYF
. . TRBJ1-1 TRBV11-3 TGTGCCAGCAGCTTAACAGGACCGAACACTGAAGCTTTCTTT CASSLTGPNTEAFF
. . TRBJ2-1 TRBV13 TGTGCCAGCAGCTTAGGACAGAACAATGAGCAGTTCTTC CASSLGQNNEQFF
many TRBD1 TRBJ1-1 TRBV7-6 TGTGCCAGCAGCTATTCCGGGACAGTGAACACTGAAGCTTTCTTT CASSYSGTVNTEAFF
. TRBD2 TRBJ2-1 TRBV4-2 TGTGCCAGCAGCCAAGATCGGGGGGGGTACAATGAGCAGTTCTTC CASSQDRGGYNEQFF